The rows below give T cell receptor beta chains drawn from one sample of a study of blood T cells in healthy people across ages. MiXCR, applied by TCRdb to the 5' RACE reads, yields one record per CDR3 protein. The table records about 1 million distinct CDR3 sequences, around 27% of them present only once. These same data were also listed under a study on T cells of mothers and their children.

The specimen was blood. The receptors stem from a girl aged 2 to 10 in good health. CDR3s include the opening cysteine and the closing phenylalanine or tryptophan. A D gene is named only where the DNA matches it firmly. Size is stated for part of the rows, as once, few or many counts, or as a class when the clone is expanded.

TRBV7-9	-	-	TRBJ1-5	TGTGCCAGCAGCTCCCTCGGAGGGGATAGCAATCAGCCCCAGCATTTT	CASSSLGGDSNQPQHF
TRBV12-3/TRBV12-4	TRBD2	few	TRBJ2-1	TGTGCCAGCACCCTTAGCGGGGAGGAGCAGTTCTTC	CASTLSGEEQFF
TRBV20-1	-	few	TRBJ2-5	TGCAGTGCTAGAGATCCGTCGGGGAGCGAACACCAAGAGACCCAGTACTTC	CSARDPSGSEHQETQYF
TRBV7-9	-	few	TRBJ2-2	TGTGCCACCATACTAGCCGGGGAGCTGTTTTTT	CATILAGELFF
TRBV27	-	few	TRBJ1-1	TGTGCCAGCAGTTTAGACGGGGGAGGGGGCACTGAAGCTTTCTTT	CASSLDGGGGTEAFF
TRBV20-1	-	once	TRBJ2-7	TGCAGTGCCTGGGGGACGGACTTAACTCACGACACCTACGAGCAGTACTTC	CSAWGTDLTHDTYEQYF
TRBV28	TRBD1	few	TRBJ1-3	TGTGCCAGCAGTCCACGACAGGGTTTAAACACCATATATTTT	CASSPRQGLNTIYF
TRBV3-1	-	-	TRBJ2-6	TGTGCCAGCAGCCAAGACATTTCGGTGGGCGTCCTGACTTTC	CASSQDISVGVLTF
TRBV20-1	-	-	TRBJ1-2	TGCAGTGCTAGAGAGACGGGTGACTATGGCTACACCTTC	CSARETGDYGYTF
TRBV10-3	-	-	TRBJ2-3	TGTGCCATCAGTGAGTCCCCTCAGTCTACAGATACGCAGTATTTT	CAISESPQSTDTQYF
TRBV7-9	-	many	TRBJ2-7	TGTGCCAGCAGCAAGAACCCGGTTGGCGAGCAGTACTTC	CASSKNPVGEQYF
TRBV25-1	-	few	TRBJ2-7	TGTGCCAGCAGTGAATTTGGGGGATCGATATGGGGCGAGCAGTACTTC	CASSEFGGSIWGEQYF
TRBV12-3/TRBV12-4	-	-	TRBJ2-5	TGTGCCAGCAGTCAGATCAGGGAGACCCAGTACTTC	CASSQIRETQYF
TRBV9	-	-	TRBJ1-2	TGTGCCAGCAGCGACAACTACGGTTCCGGATCGGGCTACACCTTC	CASSDNYGSGSGYTF
TRBV7-9	-	-	TRBJ2-1	TGTGCCGGGGCCAGCTTATTTGCCAATGAGCAGTTCTTC	CAGASLFANEQFF
TRBV6-6	-	few	TRBJ1-2	TGTGCCAGCAGTTACACGGCCCCCCCGGATGGCTACACCTTC	CASSYTAPPDGYTF
TRBV5-1	-	-	TRBJ1-1	TGCGCCAGCAGCTTGGGGCAGTACATGAACACTGAAGCTTTCTTT	CASSLGQYMNTEAFF
TRBV7-9	-	few	TRBJ2-7	TGTGCCAGCAGCTCAGGACATTACGAGCAGTACTTC	CASSSGHYEQYF
TRBV9	-	few	TRBJ2-2	TGTGCCAGCAGCCCCCCCGGACGGGGGAACACCGGGGAGCTGTTTTTT	CASSPPGRGNTGELFF
TRBV12-3/TRBV12-4	TRBD1	-	TRBJ1-1	TGTGCCAGCAGTTTAGGGAAGACAGGGGGCAAATTAGTAGTCGCTTTCTTT	CASSLGKTGGKLVVAFF
TRBV5-5	-	-	TRBJ2-6	TGTGCCAGCAGCTCCTTACCGGGACATAGCTCTGGGGCCAACGTCCTGACTTTC	CASSSLPGHSSGANVLTF
TRBV20-1	TRBD1	-	TRBJ1-2	TGCAGTGCTAGAGTCTCAGGGGGATGGGGCTACACCTTC	CSARVSGGWGYTF
TRBV7-3	-	-	TRBJ2-7	TGTGCCAGCAGCCCCCGGTGGTTTGAGCAGTACTTC	CASSPRWFEQYF
TRBV12-3/TRBV12-4	TRBD1	few	TRBJ2-5	TGTGCCAGCAGTTTTGGGACAGAAGGTGGGACCCAGTACTTC	CASSFGTEGGTQYF
TRBV5-5	TRBD1	few	TRBJ1-2	TGTGCCAGCAGCTTGGCGGGACAGGGATCCCACTATGGCTACACCTTC	CASSLAGQGSHYGYTF
TRBV20-1	TRBD2	-	TRBJ2-1	TGCAGTGCCCCACTAGCGGGGCTCTACAATGAGCAGTTCTTC	CSAPLAGLYNEQFF
TRBV12-3/TRBV12-4	TRBD2	-	TRBJ2-3	TGTGCCAGCAGGGACCCCGGGACTAGCGGGAGAAGCTCTCCAGATACGCAGTATTTT	CASRDPGTSGRSSPDTQYF
TRBV2	-	few	TRBJ2-4	TGTGCCAGCAAAACAGAACTAGCCAAAAACATTCAGTACTTC	CASKTELAKNIQYF
TRBV6-2/TRBV6-3	-	-	TRBJ2-5	TGTGCCAGCAGCTCCCTCCGACAGGCCCTATCCGAAGAGACCCAGTACTTC	CASSSLRQALSEETQYF
TRBV12-3/TRBV12-4	-	-	TRBJ1-1	TGTGCCAGCAGTCTTGGGGGGATCAATGAAGCTTTCTTT	CASSLGGINEAFF
TRBV29-1	-	-	TRBJ1-2	TGCAGCGTTGGGGGAGTTCTATATGGCTACACCTTC	CSVGGVLYGYTF
TRBV4-3	TRBD2	-	TRBJ2-1	TGCGCCAGCAGCGCTAGCGGGGGGGCCGAGAATGAGCAGTTCTTC	CASSASGGAENEQFF
TRBV10-1	-	-	TRBJ2-1	TGCGCCAGGCCCCAATACGGACCCCTCGGGGAAGGTCGCGACAAGAGCTCCTACAATGAGCAGTTCTTC	CARPQYGPLGEGRDKSSYNEQFF
TRBV27	TRBD2	-	TRBJ2-5	TGTGCCAGCAGCGAAATGGCTCTAGCGGGGGAGACCCAGTACTTC	CASSEMALAGETQYF
TRBV6-5	TRBD1	-	TRBJ2-5	TGTGCCAGCAGGCCCCCGGGACAGGGAAAAGGGACCCAGTACTTC	CASRPPGQGKGTQYF